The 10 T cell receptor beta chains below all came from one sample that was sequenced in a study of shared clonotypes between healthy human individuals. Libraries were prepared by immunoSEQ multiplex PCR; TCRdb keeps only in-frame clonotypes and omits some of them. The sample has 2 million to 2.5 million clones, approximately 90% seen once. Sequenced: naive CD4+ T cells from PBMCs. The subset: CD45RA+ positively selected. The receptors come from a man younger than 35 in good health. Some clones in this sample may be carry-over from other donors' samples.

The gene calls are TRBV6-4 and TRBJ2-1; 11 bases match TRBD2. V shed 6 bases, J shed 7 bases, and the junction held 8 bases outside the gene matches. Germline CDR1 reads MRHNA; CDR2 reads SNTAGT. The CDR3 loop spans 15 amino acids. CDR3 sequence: CASSVAGGPENEQFF. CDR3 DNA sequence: TGTGCCAGCAGCGTAGCGGGAGGGCCGGAAAATGAGCAGTTCTTC.

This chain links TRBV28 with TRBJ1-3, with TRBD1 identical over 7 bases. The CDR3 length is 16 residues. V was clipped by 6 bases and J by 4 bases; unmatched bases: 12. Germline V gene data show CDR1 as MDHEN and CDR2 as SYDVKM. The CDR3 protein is CASRAEGGGKGNTIYF. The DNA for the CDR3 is TGTGCCAGCAGAGCCGAGGGAGGGGGCAAAGGAAACACCATATATTTT.

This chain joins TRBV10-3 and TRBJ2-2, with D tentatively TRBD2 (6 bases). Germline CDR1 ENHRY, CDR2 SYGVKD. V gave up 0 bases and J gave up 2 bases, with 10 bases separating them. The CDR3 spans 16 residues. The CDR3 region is CAISESRGSNTGELFF. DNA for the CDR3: TGTGCCATCAGTGAGTCGCGGGGCAGTAACACCGGGGAGCTGTTTTTT.

CDR3 protein: CASSLTPTLRAFF. The DNA of the CDR3 is TGTGCCAGCAGTCTCACCCCCACTCTCAGGGCTTTCTTT. The chain recombines TRBV28 with TRBJ1-1; D ambiguous. This CDR3 spans 13 amino acids. Germline lookup yields CDR1 MDHEN and CDR2 SYDVKM. The germline V and J ends were trimmed by 5 bases and 11 bases, with 18 bases remaining between them.

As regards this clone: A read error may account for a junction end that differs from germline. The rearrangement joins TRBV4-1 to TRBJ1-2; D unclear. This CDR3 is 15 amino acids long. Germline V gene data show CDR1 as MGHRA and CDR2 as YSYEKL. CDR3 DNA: TGCGCCAGCAGTCAAGTTTTTATAGATGTCTATGGCTACACCTTC. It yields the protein CASSQVFIDVYGYTF.

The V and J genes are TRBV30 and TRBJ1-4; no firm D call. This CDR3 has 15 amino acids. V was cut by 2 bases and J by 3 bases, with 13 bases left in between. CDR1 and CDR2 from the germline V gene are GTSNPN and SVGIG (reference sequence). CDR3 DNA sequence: TGTGCCTGGAGTCGAAATAGCCAAGCTAATGAAAAACTGTTTTTT. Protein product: CAWSRNSQANEKLFF.

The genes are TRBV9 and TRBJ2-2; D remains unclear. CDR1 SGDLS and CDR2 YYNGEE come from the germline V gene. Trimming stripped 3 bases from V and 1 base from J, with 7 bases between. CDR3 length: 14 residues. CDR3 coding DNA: TGTGCCAGCAGCGGACGAGAGAACACCGGGGAGCTGTTTTTT. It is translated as CASSGRENTGELFF.

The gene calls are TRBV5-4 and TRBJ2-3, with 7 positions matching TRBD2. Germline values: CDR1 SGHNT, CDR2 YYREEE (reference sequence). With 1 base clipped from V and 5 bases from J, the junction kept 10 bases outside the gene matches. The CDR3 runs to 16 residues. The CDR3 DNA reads TGTGCCAGCAGCTTGATCGGCGGGAGTATGGGAGATACGCAGTATTTT. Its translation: CASSLIGGSMGDTQYF. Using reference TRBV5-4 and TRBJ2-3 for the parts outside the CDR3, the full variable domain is ETGVTQSPTHLIKTRGQQVTLRCSSQSGHNTVSWYQQALGQGPQFIFQYYREEENGRGNFPPRFSGLQFPNYSSELNVNALELDDSALYLCASSLIGGSMGDTQYFGPGTRLTVL.

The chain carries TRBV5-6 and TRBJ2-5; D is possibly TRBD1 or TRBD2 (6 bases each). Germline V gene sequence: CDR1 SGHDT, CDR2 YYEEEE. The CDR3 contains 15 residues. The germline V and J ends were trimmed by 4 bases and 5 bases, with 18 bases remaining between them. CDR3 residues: CASSADAGGGETQYF. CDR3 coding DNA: TGTGCCAGCAGCGCCGACGCTGGAGGGGGGGAGACCCAGTACTTC.

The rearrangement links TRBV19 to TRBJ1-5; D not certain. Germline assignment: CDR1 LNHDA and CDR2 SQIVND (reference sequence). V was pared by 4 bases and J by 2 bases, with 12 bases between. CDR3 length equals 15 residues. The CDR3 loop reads CASSTRQAGNQPQHF. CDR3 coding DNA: TGTGCCAGTAGTACCCGGCAGGCCGGCAATCAGCCCCAGCATTTT.